Listed below are T cell receptor beta chains from one sample, sequenced in a study of blood T cell repertoires in COVID-19. Measured with immunoSEQ multiplex PCR; TCRdb has only the in-frame clones, and not every one. The repertoire holds 140,000 or so clones, 80% to 90% seen once, with 10% to 12% in the top ten. The sample consisted of PBMCs or T cells enriched from blood (not recorded which). Receptor source: a man between 60 and 70 years old who had recovered from COVID-19. Each CDR3 is given with its conserved first and last residue. A D gene is named only where the DNA matches it firmly. Size is stated for part of the rows, as once, few or many counts, or as a class when the clone is expanded.

size: .
J: TRBJ2-6
V: TRBV6-1
D: .
CDR3: CASSEHRDSGANVLTF
DNA: TGTGCCAGCAGTGAACACAGGGACTCTGGGGCCAACGTCCTGACTTTC

size: .
J: TRBJ2-5
V: TRBV12-5
D: .
CDR3: CASGLTRGDQETQYF
DNA: TGTGCTAGTGGTTTGACTCGCGGGGACCAAGAGACCCAGTACTTC

size: .
J: TRBJ1-2
V: TRBV28
D: TRBD1
CDR3: CASSATGTINYGYTF
DNA: TGTGCCAGCAGCGCGACAGGGACCATCAACTATGGCTACACCTTC

size: few
J: TRBJ1-2
V: TRBV28
D: TRBD1
CDR3: CASSMTGAGRRYTF
DNA: TGTGCCAGCAGTATGACAGGGGCGGGTCGACGCTACACCTTC

size: .
J: TRBJ1-2
V: TRBV9
D: TRBD1
CDR3: CASSGHRGLYGYTF
DNA: TGTGCCAGCAGCGGACACAGGGGCCTCTATGGCTACACCTTC

size: .
J: TRBJ2-3
V: TRBV14
D: TRBD2
CDR3: CASSQEQGRGGTDTQYF
DNA: TGTGCCAGCAGCCAAGAGCAGGGCCGGGGGGGCACAGATACGCAGTATTTT

size: .
J: TRBJ2-1
V: TRBV7-9
D: .
CDR3: CASSLAGAYNEQFF
DNA: TGTGCCAGCAGCTTAGCAGGGGCCTACAATGAGCAGTTCTTC

size: once
J: TRBJ1-2
V: TRBV5-1
D: .
CDR3: CASSPGEGGYTF
DNA: TGCGCCAGCAGCCCGGGGGAGGGTGGCTACACCTTC

size: .
J: TRBJ2-7
V: TRBV30
D: TRBD1
CDR3: CASTGGFPYEQYF
DNA: TGTGCCTCTACAGGGGGCTTCCCCTACGAGCAGTACTTC

size: .
J: TRBJ1-5
V: TRBV5-4
D: .
CDR3: CASSLHQGLQHF
DNA: TGTGCCAGCAGCTTGCACCAGGGCCTCCAGCATTTT

size: .
J: TRBJ1-5
V: TRBV28
D: TRBD1
CDR3: CASSLPGRGPLQPQHF
DNA: TGTGCCAGCAGTTTACCCGGCAGGGGGCCTCTTCAGCCCCAGCATTTT

size: .
J: TRBJ2-4
V: TRBV18
D: .
CDR3: CASSPRTGENIQYF
DNA: TGTGCCAGCTCACCAAGAACAGGAGAAAACATTCAGTACTTC

size: once
J: TRBJ2-3
V: TRBV18
D: .
CDR3: CASSPPPQSPESTDTQYF
DNA: TGTGCCAGCTCACCACCGCCACAGAGCCCGGAAAGCACAGATACGCAGTATTTT

size: .
J: TRBJ1-4
V: TRBV28
D: .
CDR3: CASSRGTNQAYEKLFF
DNA: TGTGCCAGCAGTCGGGGGACCAACCAGGCATACGAAAAACTGTTTTTT

size: .
J: TRBJ1-1
V: TRBV2
D: .
CDR3: CASRNRGPEAFF
DNA: TGTGCCAGCAGGAACCGTGGGCCTGAAGCTTTCTTT